These 17 T cell receptor beta chains were sequenced from one sample in a study of molecular identifiers for immune sequencing clone quantification. One entry per CDR3 protein, called by TCRdb with MiXCR from the PCR reads. The data hold under 650,000 distinct CDR3 sequences, with less than 20% observed a single time. The sample consisted of naive CD8+ T cells from blood, with Jurkat cell RNA spiked in. The sample's subset: FACS-sorted CD8+CD4-CCR7+CD45RA+ naive T cells. The receptors were gathered from a human donor in good health. Some libraries in this study had Jurkat cell RNA spiked in.

This clonotype was seen many times. The chain employs TRBV6-2 or TRBV6-3 and TRBJ2-1; no definite D call. CDR1 and CDR2 (germline): MNHEY, SVGEGT. The V and J ends lost 7 bases and 8 bases respectively, with 24 bases between them. The CDR3 runs to 16 residues. In nucleotides, the CDR3 is TGTGCCAGCAAGCTAGGACCCAGGCCCGTCGGCGATGAGCAGTTCTTC. As protein: CASKLGPRPVGDEQFF.

Worth noting for this clonotype: A much larger clone differs by one base, so this may be a read error. V and J are TRBV5-3 and TRBJ2-5, with 9 bases matching TRBD2. TRBV5-3 is given ORF status, its function remaining uncertain. The CDR3 spans 15 residues. CDR3 DNA: TGTGCCAGCAGCGCAGAGCTAGCGGGGTTGGAGACCCGGTACTTC. Translated: CASSAELAGLETRYF.

The chain carries TRBV3-1 and TRBJ2-1, with D unclear. The CDR3 contains 18 residues. Per the germline V gene, CDR1 is LGHDT and CDR2 is YNNKEL (reference sequence). The V end lost 0 bases, the J end lost 2 bases, and 17 bases lay between the germline ends. The CDR3 DNA reads as TGTGCCAGCAGCCAAGAATGGGTGGCAGGAGACGCCTACAATGAGCAGTTCTTC. Residues: CASSQEWVAGDAYNEQFF.

There are many counts of this clonotype. V gene TRBV29-1 combines with J gene TRBJ2-1; D unresolved. Germline CDR1 reads SQVTM; CDR2 reads ANQGSEA. V lost 0 bases, J lost 0 bases, and 15 bases lay in between. This CDR3 has 17 amino acids. This CDR3 reads CSVEDLGSKSSYNEQFF. The CDR3, as DNA: TGCAGCGTTGAAGATTTGGGTTCTAAAAGCTCCTACAATGAGCAGTTCTTC.

With respect to this clonotype: Just one base apart from a much larger clone, this may be a read error. The chain combines TRBV6-5 with TRBJ1-1; D not resolved. The CDR3 runs 12 residues. CDR1 and CDR2 from the germline V gene are MNHEY and SVGAGI. The DNA for the CDR3 is TGTGCCAGCGGGCTCGTGAACACTGAAGCTATCTTT. Translated: CASGLVNTEAIF.

As regards this clonotype: The CDR3 ends on some other residue instead of the conserved phenylalanine or tryptophan, so this is likely a read error. This rearrangement joins TRBV4-3 to TRBJ2-7; tentatively, D is TRBD2 (5 bases). Trimming took off 2 bases at V and 0 bases at J, with 11 bases between the two ends. Germline V gene lookup returns CDR1 LGHNA and CDR2 YSLEER. This CDR3 has 15 amino acids. The CDR3 spells CASSQSGGHSYEQYL. The CDR3 nucleotides read TGCGCCAGCAGCCAATCCGGCGGGCACTCCTACGAGCAGTACCTC.

This clonotype appeared many times. The chain is built from TRBV3-1 and TRBJ1-2, with 7 bases aligning to TRBD1. V trimming: 5 bases; J trimming: 4 bases; junction bases outside the gene matches: 13. Looked up from germline, CDR1 is LGHDT and CDR2 is YNNKEL (reference sequence). This CDR3 has 16 amino acids. The chain's CDR3 is CASSFSGTAPLYGYTF. Written as DNA, the CDR3 is TGTGCCAGCAGCTTCTCCGGGACAGCCCCGCTCTATGGCTACACCTTC.

As for this clonotype: One base away lies a much larger clone, so this may be a sequencing read error. This chain connects TRBV29-1 to TRBJ1-5; no definite D call. Trimming left V 6 bases short and J 7 bases short, with 13 bases between. Germline lookup yields CDR1 SQVTM and CDR2 ANQGSEA. The CDR3 extends over 12 amino acids. In DNA form, the CDR3 reads TGCAGCGTCCAAACGCAGAGCCAGCCCCAGCATTTT. The encoded protein is CSVQTQSQPQHF.

Of note for this clonotype: A read error may explain this, as a much larger clone is one base away. The chain has TRBV21-1 and TRBJ1-5. TRBV21-1 is reported as a pseudogene. This CDR3 is 16 amino acids long. The CDR3 reads CASSKVAGIRDQPQHF. The CDR3 DNA follows: TGTGCCAGCAGCAAAGTGGCTGGGATTCGCGATCAGCCCCAGCATTTT.

This clonotype was detected ten times or more. V gene TRBV10-3 combines with J gene TRBJ1-1; D may be TRBD1 (5 bases). V gave up 0 bases and J gave up 1 base, with 6 bases separating them. The CDR3 totals 14 residues. CDR1 and CDR2 (germline): ENHRY, SYGVKD. CDR3 coding DNA: TGTGCCATCAGTGAGTCTGGGGCGAACACTGAAGCTTTCTTT. Translation gives CAISESGANTEAFF.

This clonotype was picked up many times. CDR3 sequence: CASSLSLGGPYEQYF. The CDR3 DNA reads as TGTGCCAGCAGCTTATCCCTAGGGGGCCCGTACGAGCAGTACTTC. This chain connects TRBV7-6 to TRBJ2-7, with TRBD1 identical over 7 bases. From germline, CDR1 is SGHVS and CDR2 FNYEAQ. The V segment lost 2 bases and the J segment 4 bases; nucleotides outside the gene matches: 8. The CDR3 sequence is 15 residues long.

This clonotype was counted ten times or more. This chain joins TRBV7-2 and TRBJ2-7; TRBD2 is a possible D gene (6 bases). The CDR3 totals 15 residues. Germline CDR1 and CDR2: SGHTA and FQGNSA. V lost 5 bases and J lost 1, with 15 bases in between. CDR3 in amino acids: CASSQSAGLSYEQYF. CDR3 coding DNA: TGTGCCAGCAGCCAATCGGCGGGGTTATCCTACGAGCAGTACTTC.

The chain carries TRBV3-1 and TRBJ1-2; tentatively, D is TRBD1 (6 bases). CDR1 and CDR2 from the germline V gene are LGHDT and YNNKEL (reference sequence). V lost 0 bases and J 1 base, leaving 24 bases between the germline ends. This CDR3 spans 20 amino acids. CDR3 amino acids: CASSQDGWRVQGPINYGYTF. The CDR3 bases are TGTGCCAGCAGCCAAGATGGTTGGCGTGTACAGGGTCCTATTAACTATGGCTACACCTTC. Full variable domain (rest looked up from reference TRBV3-1 and TRBJ1-2): DTAVSQTPKYLVTQMGNDKSIKCEQNLGHDTMYWYKQDSKKFLKIMFSYNNKELIINETVPNRFSPKSPDKAHLNLHINSLELGDSAVYFCASSQDGWRVQGPINYGYTFGSGTRLTVV.

This clonotype appeared a few times. This chain joins TRBV7-7 and TRBJ2-1; D is perhaps TRBD2 (7 bases). With 5 bases removed from V and 1 base from J, the gap between germline ends came to 15 bases. The length of the CDR3 is 16 residues. The germline gives CDR1 SSHAT, CDR2 FNYEAQ (reference sequence). CDR3 nucleotides: TGTGCCAGCAGCCCACGACGGGGGGCTTCCTACAATGAGCAGTTCTTC. Translated: CASSPRRGASYNEQFF.

As concerns this clonotype: This clone may be a read error of a much larger clone one base away. The chain joins TRBV21-1 to TRBJ1-1; the tabulated D call, TRBD1, remains unverified against the DNA. TRBV21-1 is tagged as a pseudogene. This CDR3 region has 16 residues. This chain's CDR3 is CASSKINGAENTEAFF. The CDR3 DNA reads TGTGCCAGCAGCAAAATAAATGGGGCAGAGAACACTGAAGCTTTCTTT.

This clonotype occurred a few times. This chain connects TRBV3-1 to TRBJ2-5; weak D call: TRBD2 (7 bases). The germline V gene has CDR1 LGHDT and CDR2 YNNKEL (reference sequence). V was pared by 1 base and J by 5 bases, with 17 bases between. The CDR3 covers 16 residues. Here the CDR3 reads CASSQVIGGPTETQYF. The CDR3 DNA follows: TGTGCCAGCAGCCAAGTCATCGGGGGGCCAACGGAGACCCAGTACTTC.

This clonotype has only a few counts. The rearrangement uses TRBV5-4 and TRBJ2-2; TRBD2 is a possible D gene (6 bases). The V gene's germline CDR1 is SGHNT and CDR2 YYREEE (reference sequence). The length of the CDR3 is 14 residues. V lost 4 bases, J lost 6 bases, and 13 bases lay in between. Here the CDR3 DNA reads TGTGCCAGCAGCCCCGGAGGGGTCCCCGGGGAGCTGTTTTTT. This codes for CASSPGGVPGELFF.